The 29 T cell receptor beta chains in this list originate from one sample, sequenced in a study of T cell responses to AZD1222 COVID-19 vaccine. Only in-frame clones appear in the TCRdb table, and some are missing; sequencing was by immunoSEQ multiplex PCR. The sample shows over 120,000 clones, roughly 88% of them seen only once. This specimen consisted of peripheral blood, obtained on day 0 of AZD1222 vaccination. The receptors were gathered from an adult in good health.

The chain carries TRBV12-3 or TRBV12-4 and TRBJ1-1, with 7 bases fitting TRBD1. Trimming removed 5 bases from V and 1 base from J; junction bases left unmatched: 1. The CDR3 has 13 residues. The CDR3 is CASSRQGNTEAFF. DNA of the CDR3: TGTGCCAGCAGTCGACAGGGGAACACTGAAGCTTTCTTT.

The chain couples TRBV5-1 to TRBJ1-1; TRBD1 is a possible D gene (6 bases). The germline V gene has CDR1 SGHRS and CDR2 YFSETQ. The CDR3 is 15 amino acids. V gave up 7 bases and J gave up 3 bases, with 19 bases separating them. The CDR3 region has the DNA TGCGCCAGCTCCAAAGGGGGGGCGAAGTACACTGAAGCTTTCTTT. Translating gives CASSKGGAKYTEAFF.

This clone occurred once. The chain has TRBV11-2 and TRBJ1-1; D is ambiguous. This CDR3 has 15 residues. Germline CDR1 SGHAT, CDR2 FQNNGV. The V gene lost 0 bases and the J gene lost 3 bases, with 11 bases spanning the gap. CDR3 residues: CASSLDPGQDTEAFF. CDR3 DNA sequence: TGTGCCAGCAGCTTAGATCCCGGGCAGGACACTGAAGCTTTCTTT. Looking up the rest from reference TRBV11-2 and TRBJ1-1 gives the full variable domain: EAGVAQSPRYKIIEKRQSVAFWCNPISGHATLYWYQQILGQGPKLLIQFQNNGVVDDSQLPKDRFSAERLKGVDSTLKIQPAKLEDSAVYLCASSLDPGQDTEAFFGQGTRLTVV.

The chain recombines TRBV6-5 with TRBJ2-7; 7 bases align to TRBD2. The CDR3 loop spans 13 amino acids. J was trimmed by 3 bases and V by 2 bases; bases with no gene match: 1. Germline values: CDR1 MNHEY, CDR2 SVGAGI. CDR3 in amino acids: CASSYGTNYEQYF. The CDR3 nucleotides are TGTGCCAGCAGTTACGGGACTAACTACGAGCAGTACTTC.

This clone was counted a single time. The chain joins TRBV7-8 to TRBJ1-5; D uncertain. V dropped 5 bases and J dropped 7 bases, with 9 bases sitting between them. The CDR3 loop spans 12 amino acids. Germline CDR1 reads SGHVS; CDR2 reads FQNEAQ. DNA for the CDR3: TGTGCCAGCAGCCGGGATAGGCAGCCCCAGCATTTT. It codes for CASSRDRQPQHF.

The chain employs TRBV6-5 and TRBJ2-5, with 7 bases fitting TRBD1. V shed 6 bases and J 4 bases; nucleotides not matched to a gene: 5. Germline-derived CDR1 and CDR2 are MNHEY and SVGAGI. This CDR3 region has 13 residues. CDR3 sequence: CASRRTGVETQYF. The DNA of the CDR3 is TGTGCCAGCAGGCGGACAGGAGTAGAGACCCAGTACTTC.

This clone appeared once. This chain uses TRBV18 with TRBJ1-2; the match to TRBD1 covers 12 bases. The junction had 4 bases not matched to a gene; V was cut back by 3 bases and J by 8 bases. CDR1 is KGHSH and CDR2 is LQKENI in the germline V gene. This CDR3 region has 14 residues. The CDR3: CASSPGQGAEGYTF. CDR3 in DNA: TGTGCCAGCTCACCGGGACAGGGGGCGGAAGGCTACACCTTC.

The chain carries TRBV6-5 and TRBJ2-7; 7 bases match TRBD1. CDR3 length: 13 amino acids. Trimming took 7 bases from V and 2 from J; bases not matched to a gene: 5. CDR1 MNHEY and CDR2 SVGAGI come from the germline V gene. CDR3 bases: TGTGCCAGCATGAGACAGGGCGCCTACGAGCAGTACTTC. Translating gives CASMRQGAYEQYF.

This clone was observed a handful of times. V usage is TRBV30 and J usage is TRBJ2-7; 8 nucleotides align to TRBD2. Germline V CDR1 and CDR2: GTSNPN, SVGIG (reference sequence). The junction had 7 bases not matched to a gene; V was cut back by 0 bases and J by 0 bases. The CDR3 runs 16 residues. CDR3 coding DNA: TGTGCCTGGAGTGTACGGGAGGGACGGAGCTCCTACGAGCAGTACTTC. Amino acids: CAWSVREGRSSYEQYF.

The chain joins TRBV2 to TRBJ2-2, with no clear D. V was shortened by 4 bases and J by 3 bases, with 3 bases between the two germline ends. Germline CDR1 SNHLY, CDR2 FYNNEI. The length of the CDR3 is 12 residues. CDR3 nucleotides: TGTGCCAGCAGTGCCGACACCGGGGAGCTGTTTTTT. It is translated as CASSADTGELFF.

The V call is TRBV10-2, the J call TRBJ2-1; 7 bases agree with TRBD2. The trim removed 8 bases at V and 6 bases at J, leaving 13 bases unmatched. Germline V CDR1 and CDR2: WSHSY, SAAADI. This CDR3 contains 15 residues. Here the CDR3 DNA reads TGCGCCAGCGGCGACCTGGGAGGGCAGGGCAATGAGCAGTTCTTC. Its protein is CASGDLGGQGNEQFF.

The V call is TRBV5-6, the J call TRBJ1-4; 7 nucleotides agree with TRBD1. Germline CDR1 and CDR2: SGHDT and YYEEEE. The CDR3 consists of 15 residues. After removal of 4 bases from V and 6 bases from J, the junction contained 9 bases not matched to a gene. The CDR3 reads CASSQGGRPDEKLFF. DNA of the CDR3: TGTGCCAGCAGCCAGGGGGGGCGCCCGGATGAAAAACTGTTTTTT. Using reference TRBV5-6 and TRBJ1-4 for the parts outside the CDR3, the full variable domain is DAGVTQSPTHLIKTRGQQVTLRCSPKSGHDTVSWYQQALGQGPQFIFQYYEEEERQRGNFPDRFSGHQFPNYSSELNVNALLLGDSALYLCASSQGGRPDEKLFFGSGTQLSVL.

The CDR3 nucleotides read TGTGCCAGCAGCCACAACGGGGCGGGAGATACGCAGTATTTT. Its protein is CASSHNGAGDTQYF. The V gene is TRBV11-2, the J gene TRBJ2-3; D may correspond to TRBD1 or TRBD2 (5 bases each). Trimming stripped 5 bases from V and 5 bases from J, with 14 bases between. The CDR3 is made up of 14 amino acids. Germline assignment: CDR1 SGHAT and CDR2 FQNNGV.

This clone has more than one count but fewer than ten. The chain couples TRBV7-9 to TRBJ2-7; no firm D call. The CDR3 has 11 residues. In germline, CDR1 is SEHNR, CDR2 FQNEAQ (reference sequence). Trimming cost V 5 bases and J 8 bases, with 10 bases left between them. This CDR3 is CASSRGDKQYF. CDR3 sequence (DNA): TGTGCCAGCAGCCGCGGCGACAAGCAGTACTTC.

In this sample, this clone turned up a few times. CDR3 amino acids: CASRLAGANIQYF. The DNA for the CDR3 is TGTGCCAGCAGATTGGCAGGAGCAAACATTCAGTACTTC. The rearrangement uses TRBV6-5 and TRBJ2-4; D is unclear. The CDR3 runs to 13 residues. The germline V gene encodes CDR1 MNHEY and CDR2 SVGAGI. Trimming shortened V by 6 bases and J by 6 bases, and 12 bases separated the two germline ends.

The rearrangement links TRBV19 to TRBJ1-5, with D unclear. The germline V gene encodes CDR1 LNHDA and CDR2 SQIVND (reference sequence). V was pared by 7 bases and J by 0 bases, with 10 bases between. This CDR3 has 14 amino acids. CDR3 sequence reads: CASTLSPSNQPQHF. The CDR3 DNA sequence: TGTGCCAGTACCCTGAGCCCTAGCAATCAGCCCCAGCATTTT.

The CDR3 is CASSSLTSGGPGETQYF. The DNA for the CDR3 is TGTGCCAGCAGCTCTCTGACTAGCGGGGGGCCGGGAGAGACCCAGTACTTC. The V and J genes are TRBV3-1 (or the pseudogene TRBV3-2) and TRBJ2-5; 13 bases are shared with TRBD2. The germline CDR1 and CDR2 sequences are LGHDT and YNNKEL (reference sequence). The CDR3 length is 17 residues. With 5 bases clipped from V and 4 bases from J, the junction kept 10 bases outside the gene matches.

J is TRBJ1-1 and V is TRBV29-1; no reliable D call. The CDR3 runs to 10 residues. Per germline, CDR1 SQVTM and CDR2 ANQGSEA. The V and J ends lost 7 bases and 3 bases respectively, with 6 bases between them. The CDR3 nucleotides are TGCAGCGGGCAGGACACTGAAGCTTTCTTT. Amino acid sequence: CSGQDTEAFF.

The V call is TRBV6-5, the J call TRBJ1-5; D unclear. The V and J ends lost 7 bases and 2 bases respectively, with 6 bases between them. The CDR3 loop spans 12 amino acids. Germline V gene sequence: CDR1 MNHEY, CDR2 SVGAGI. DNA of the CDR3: TGTGCCAGCAAGGTTGGCAATCAGCCCCAGCATTTT. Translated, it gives CASKVGNQPQHF.

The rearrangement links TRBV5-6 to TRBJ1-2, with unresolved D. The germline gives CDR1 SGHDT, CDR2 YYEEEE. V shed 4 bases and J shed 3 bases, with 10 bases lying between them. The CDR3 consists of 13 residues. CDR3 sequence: CASSTTEDYGYTF. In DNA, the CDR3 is TGTGCCAGCAGCACGACCGAAGACTATGGCTACACCTTC. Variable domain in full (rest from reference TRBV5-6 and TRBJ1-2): DAGVTQSPTHLIKTRGQQVTLRCSPKSGHDTVSWYQQALGQGPQFIFQYYEEEERQRGNFPDRFSGHQFPNYSSELNVNALLLGDSALYLCASSTTEDYGYTFGSGTRLTVV.

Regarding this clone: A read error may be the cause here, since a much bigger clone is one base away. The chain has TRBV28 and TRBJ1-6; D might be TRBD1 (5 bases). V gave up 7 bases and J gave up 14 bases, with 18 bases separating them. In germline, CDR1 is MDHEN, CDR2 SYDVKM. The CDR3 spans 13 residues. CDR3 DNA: TGTGCCAGCACCTCACTGGGGGATGCATCCCTCCACTTT. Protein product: CASTSLGDASLHF.

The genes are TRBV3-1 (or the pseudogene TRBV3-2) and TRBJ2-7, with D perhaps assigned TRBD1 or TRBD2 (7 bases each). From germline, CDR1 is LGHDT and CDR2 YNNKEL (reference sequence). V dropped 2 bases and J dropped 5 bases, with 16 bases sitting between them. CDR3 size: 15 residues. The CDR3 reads CASSQPRGGMDEQYF. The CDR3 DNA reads TGTGCCAGCAGCCAACCCAGGGGGGGGATGGACGAGCAGTACTTC.

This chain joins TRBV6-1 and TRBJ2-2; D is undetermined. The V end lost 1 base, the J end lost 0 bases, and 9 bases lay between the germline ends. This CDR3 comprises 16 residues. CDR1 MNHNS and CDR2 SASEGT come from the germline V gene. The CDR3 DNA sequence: TGTGCCAGCAGTGAAGTCCCCTACACGAACACCGGGGAGCTGTTTTTT. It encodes CASSEVPYTNTGELFF.

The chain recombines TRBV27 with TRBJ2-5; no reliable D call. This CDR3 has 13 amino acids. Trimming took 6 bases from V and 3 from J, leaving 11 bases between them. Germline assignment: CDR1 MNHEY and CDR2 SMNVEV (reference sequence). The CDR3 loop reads CASSLLAEETQYF. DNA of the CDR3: TGTGCCAGCAGCCTCCTCGCCGAAGAGACCCAGTACTTC.

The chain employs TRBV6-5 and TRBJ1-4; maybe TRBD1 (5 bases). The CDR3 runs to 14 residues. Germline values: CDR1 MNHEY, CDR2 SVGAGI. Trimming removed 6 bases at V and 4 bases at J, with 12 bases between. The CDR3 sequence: CASRETAGNEKLFF. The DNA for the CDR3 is TGTGCCAGCAGGGAGACAGCGGGTAATGAAAAACTGTTTTTT.

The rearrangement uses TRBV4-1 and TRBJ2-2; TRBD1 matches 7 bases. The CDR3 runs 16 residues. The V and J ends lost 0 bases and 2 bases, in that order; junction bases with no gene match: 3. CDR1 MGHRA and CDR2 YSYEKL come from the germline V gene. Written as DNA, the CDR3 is TGCGCCAGCAGCCAAGATCGACAGGGTAACACCGGGGAGCTGTTTTTT. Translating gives CASSQDRQGNTGELFF.

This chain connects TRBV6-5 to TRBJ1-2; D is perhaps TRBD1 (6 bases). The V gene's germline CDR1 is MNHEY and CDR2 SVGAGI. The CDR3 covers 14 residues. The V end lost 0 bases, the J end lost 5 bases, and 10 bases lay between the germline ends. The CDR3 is CASSYSRGAYGYTF. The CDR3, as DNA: TGTGCCAGCAGTTACTCGAGGGGGGCTTATGGCTACACCTTC.

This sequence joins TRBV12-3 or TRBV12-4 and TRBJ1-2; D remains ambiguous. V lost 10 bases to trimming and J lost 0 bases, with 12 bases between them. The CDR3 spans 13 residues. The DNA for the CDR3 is TGTGCCATATTGACCGAGACTAACTATGGCTACACCTTC. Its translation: CAILTETNYGYTF.

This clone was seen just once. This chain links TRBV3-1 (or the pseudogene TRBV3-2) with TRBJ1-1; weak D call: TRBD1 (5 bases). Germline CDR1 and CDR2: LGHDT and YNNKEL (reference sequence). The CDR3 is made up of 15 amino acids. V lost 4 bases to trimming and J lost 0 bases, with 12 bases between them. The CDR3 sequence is CASSPRTGMNTEAFF. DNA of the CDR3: TGTGCCAGCAGCCCCCGAACAGGCATGAACACTGAAGCTTTCTTT.